These 14 T cell receptor beta chains were sequenced from one sample in a study of cytomegalovirus exposure and HLA in healthy donors. The PCR made use of 60 Vbeta and 13 Jbeta primers. Clones were read by immunoSEQ multiplex PCR, and TCRdb kept only the in-frame ones, dropping some. This sample carries under 130,000 clones, roughly 73% of them seen once, and the ten largest clones take roughly 9.2%. Material for sequencing was PBMCs. Receptors originate from a middle-aged woman in good health and CMV-seropositive.

The rearrangement joins TRBV5-6 to TRBJ1-1, with no clear D. Germline CDR1 SGHDT, CDR2 YYEEEE. The CDR3 contains 13 residues. Trimming stripped 4 bases from V and 0 bases from J, with 7 bases between. The CDR3 region is CASSSLMNTEAFF. The CDR3 DNA is TGTGCCAGCAGCAGCCTTATGAACACTGAAGCTTTCTTT.

The gene calls are TRBV18 and TRBJ2-6, with a weak D call TRBD1 (5 bases). CDR1 is KGHSH, CDR2 LQKENI, per germline. The CDR3 contains 13 residues. V was pared by 0 bases and J by 13 bases, with 10 bases between. The CDR3 coding sequence is TGTGCCAGCTCACCACCGGGGCCCTGGGTCCTGACTTTC. Amino acids: CASSPPGPWVLTF.

This chain links TRBV6-5 with TRBJ2-1; a weak D match, TRBD2 (6 bases). Trimming took 7 bases from V and 8 from J, leaving 21 bases between them. From germline, CDR1 is MNHEY and CDR2 SVGAGI. This CDR3 comprises 15 residues. CDR3 loop: CASIPSSDGGHEQFF. The CDR3 DNA reads TGTGCCAGCATCCCCTCTAGCGACGGTGGGCATGAGCAGTTCTTC.

The CDR3 reads CASSQERGGGETQYF. CDR3 DNA sequence: TGTGCCAGCAGCCAAGAACGGGGGGGCGGGGAGACCCAGTACTTC. The V gene is TRBV4-2, the J gene TRBJ2-5; 8 positions match TRBD2. With V trimmed by 0 bases and J by 5 bases, 5 bases remained unmatched. Germline CDR1 and CDR2: LGHNA and YNFKEQ. The CDR3 spans 15 residues.

The chain recombines TRBV4-3 with TRBJ2-7, with 7 bases aligning to TRBD1. Trimming took 0 bases from V and 7 from J; bases not matched to a gene: 9. This CDR3 contains 15 residues. Germline CDR1 reads LGHNA; CDR2 reads YSLEER. Here the CDR3 reads CASSQDATGFLEQYF. The CDR3 DNA reads as TGCGCCAGCAGCCAAGACGCGACAGGGTTTCTTGAGCAGTACTTC.

This rearrangement joins TRBV7-9 to TRBJ1-2; no reliable D call. The CDR3 runs to 13 residues. The V end was cut by 8 bases, the J end by 6 bases, with 16 bases between. The germline CDR1 and CDR2 sequences are SEHNR and FQNEAQ (reference sequence). The chain's CDR3 is CASAVGGFNGYTF. The CDR3 DNA reads as TGTGCCAGCGCCGTAGGCGGGTTCAATGGCTACACCTTC.

As for this clone: This CDR3 is also generated by other DNA sequences in the sample. CDR3 sequence reads: CASRDRDTDSYNSPLHF. The CDR3 region has the DNA TGTGCCAGCCGTGACCGGGACACCGACTCCTATAATTCACCCCTCCACTTT. V and J are TRBV27 and TRBJ1-6; D possibly corresponds to TRBD1 (6 bases). The CDR3 has 17 residues. Deletions cut 8 bases from V and 0 bases from J, with 17 bases between. The germline gives CDR1 MNHEY, CDR2 SMNVEV (reference sequence).

The rearrangement joins TRBV5-1 to TRBJ1-1; TRBD1 might be the D (6 bases). CDR3 length equals 14 residues. Germline CDR1 is SGHRS and CDR2 is YFSETQ. Trimming removed 3 bases from V and 1 base from J, with 10 bases in between. The CDR3 nucleotides are TGCGCCAGCAGCTCCCAACAGGGGAACACTGAAGCTTTCTTT. It encodes CASSSQQGNTEAFF.

The chain employs TRBV7-2 and TRBJ2-5; D gene uncertain. The V end lost 2 bases, the J end lost 1 base, and 8 bases lay between the germline ends. Germline assignment: CDR1 SGHTA and CDR2 FQGNSA. The CDR3 covers 14 residues. The CDR3, as DNA: TGTGCCAGCAGCTTATGGCGGCGCCAAGAGACCCAGTACTTC. This gives the protein CASSLWRRQETQYF.

This clone was detected only once. Its ends do not fully match the called genes, so a read error is possible. The chain's CDR3 is CASSLVGGAGPF. The CDR3 nucleotides are TGTGCCAGCAGCTTAGTGGGAGGCGCCGGACCCTTC. This chain connects TRBV7-2 to TRBJ1-2; unclear D gene. Germline CDR1 is SGHTA and CDR2 is FQGNSA. This CDR3 has 12 amino acids.

This clone appeared a few times. V is TRBV4-1 and J is TRBJ2-1; 8 bases map to TRBD2. V was pared by 1 base and J by 4 bases, with 6 bases of the junction left unmatched. Germline CDR1 reads MGHRA; CDR2 reads YSYEKL. The CDR3 totals 16 residues. CDR3 sequence reads: CASSQVLLAGYNEQFF. CDR3 coding DNA: TGCGCCAGCAGCCAAGTATTGCTAGCGGGTTACAATGAGCAGTTCTTC.

The chain has TRBV5-4 and TRBJ2-7; 9 bases are a match to TRBD1. The V gene's germline CDR1 is SGHNT and CDR2 YYREEE (reference sequence). V was clipped by 5 bases and J by 7 bases; unmatched bases: 13. The CDR3 contains 15 residues. CDR3: CASRPRTGEEGEQYF. The DNA for the CDR3 is TGTGCCAGCAGACCCAGGACAGGGGAAGAGGGAGAGCAGTACTTC.

The chain recombines TRBV6-5 with TRBJ1-5; no firm D call. Trimming removed 5 bases at V and 6 bases at J, with 17 bases between. Germline V CDR1 and CDR2: MNHEY, SVGAGI. There are 15 residues in the CDR3. The CDR3 coding sequence is TGTGCCAGCAGTCCCCAGGCGGGAGGGTCTCAGCCCCAGCATTTT. This gives the protein CASSPQAGGSQPQHF.

In the case of this clone: A read error may produce the germline difference seen at one junction end. The rearrangement links TRBV7-7 to TRBJ1-1; a weak D match, TRBD1 (5 bases). The germline V gene has CDR1 SSHAT and CDR2 FNYEAQ (reference sequence). This CDR3 contains 13 residues. The CDR3 here is CASSLRGGTEAFF. Written as DNA, the CDR3 is TGTGCTAGCAGCTTGCGGGGGGGGACTGAAGCTTTCTTT.